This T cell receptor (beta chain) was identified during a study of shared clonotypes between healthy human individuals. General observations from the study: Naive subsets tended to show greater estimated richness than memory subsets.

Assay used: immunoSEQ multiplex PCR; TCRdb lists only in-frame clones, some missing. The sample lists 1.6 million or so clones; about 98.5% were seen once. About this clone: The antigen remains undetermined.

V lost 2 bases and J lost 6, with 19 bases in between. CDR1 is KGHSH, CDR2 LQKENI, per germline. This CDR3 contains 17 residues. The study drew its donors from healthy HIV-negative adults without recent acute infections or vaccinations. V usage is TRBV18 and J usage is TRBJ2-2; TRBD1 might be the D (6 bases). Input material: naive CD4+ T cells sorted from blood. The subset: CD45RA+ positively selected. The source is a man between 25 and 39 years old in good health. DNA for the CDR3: TGTGCCAGCTCACCAACGGCAGGGGCCCACGTCCCCGGGGAGCTGTTTTTT. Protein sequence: CASSPTAGAHVPGELFF. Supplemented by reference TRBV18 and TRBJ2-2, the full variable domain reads NAGVMQNPRHLVRRRGQEARLRCSPMKGHSHVYWYRQLPEEGLKFMVYLQKENIIDESGMPKERFSAEFPKEGPSILRIQQVVRGDSAAYFCASSPTAGAHVPGELFFGEGSRLTVL.